Sequencing of this T cell receptor (beta chain) was carried out in a study of shared clonotypes between healthy human individuals. Overall study context: A couple of women and three men aged 18 to 49 made up the donors. There were three CD4 naive, three CD4 memory, two CD8 naive and one CD8 memory plates per donor.

Note on this clone: Its antigen is as yet unknown. The same CDR3 arises from other DNA sequences in this sample as well.

Study-wide results and caveats: Clonotypes shared by all four donors outscored non-shared clonotypes in generation probability.

Trimming removed 0 bases at V and 6 bases at J, with 6 bases between. Germline V gene data show CDR1 as SGHRS and CDR2 as YFSETQ. The CDR3 consists of 12 residues. TCRdb keeps only in-frame clones here, not all; method: immunoSEQ multiplex PCR. In the table there are roughly 2.2 million clones, around 92% of which are singletons. The chain has TRBV5-1 and TRBJ1-2, with TRBD1 as a possible D gene (6 bases). Source material: naive CD4+ T cells from PBMCs. Subset meaning: CD45RA+ positively selected. This TCR was sampled from a man aged 18 to 30 in good health. Some clones in this sample may be carry-over from other donors' samples. As DNA, the CDR3 is TGCGCCAGCAGCTTGGGGACAGATGGCTACACCTTC. Translated: CASSLGTDGYTF.